These 24 T cell receptor beta chains originate from one sample sequenced in a study of blood T cell repertoires in COVID-19 (dated by TCRdb to 2018 to 2021). Library construction relied on the immunoSEQ multiplex PCR assay. TCRdb retrieved this table from immuneACCESS and kept in-frame rearrangements only. Not all clones are present; in checked studies, unresolved V genes account for under half, and no reason is known for the remainder. For this sample the table gives fewer than 450,000 clones, of which less than 95% were detected only once. The ten largest clonotypes hold 0.6% of the sample. The sequencing sample was made of PBMCs or T cells enriched from blood (not recorded which). The receptors originated from a man aged 18 to 29 who had recovered from COVID-19.

This clone was seen once. The genes are TRBV3-1 (or the pseudogene TRBV3-2) and TRBJ1-1; tentative D call: TRBD1 (6 bases). The germline CDR1 and CDR2 sequences are LGHDT and YNNKEL (reference sequence). The CDR3 has 15 amino acids. Trimming removed 5 bases from V and 11 bases from J, with 24 bases in between. The CDR3 is CASSDRQASFPRAFF. CDR3 nucleotide sequence: TGTGCCAGCAGCGACCGACAGGCATCTTTCCCAAGGGCTTTCTTT.

CDR3 nucleotides: TGCGCCAGCAGCCAGAGTTGGGACGGGGGGGCATGGGAGACCCAGTACTTC. As protein: CASSQSWDGGAWETQYF. The J gene is TRBJ2-5, the V gene TRBV4-1; TRBD2 matches 8 bases. Germline V CDR1 and CDR2: MGHRA, YSYEKL. With V trimmed by 3 bases and J by 5 bases, 14 bases remained unmatched. The CDR3 consists of 17 residues.

The genes are TRBV27 and TRBJ2-2, with 9 positions matching TRBD2. Trimming took 5 bases from V and 6 from J; bases not matched to a gene: 10. Germline lookup yields CDR1 MNHEY and CDR2 SMNVEV (reference sequence). The CDR3 sequence is 16 residues long. The CDR3 region is CASSPEGGGAPGELFF. The CDR3 DNA reads TGTGCCAGCAGTCCCGAGGGCGGGGGGGCCCCCGGGGAGCTGTTTTTT.

The chain joins TRBV9 to TRBJ2-1; TRBD2 aligns across 12 bases. The germline gives CDR1 SGDLS, CDR2 YYNGEE. The CDR3 runs 19 residues. J was trimmed by 4 bases and V by 0 bases; bases with no gene match: 11. CDR3 DNA: TGTGCCAGCAGCGTAGCTGGTAGGACTAGCGGGACCATTTACAATGAGCAGTTCTTC. This gives the protein CASSVAGRTSGTIYNEQFF.

CDR3 loop: CASSMTGTRAYEQYF. CDR3 coding DNA: TGTGCCAGCAGCATGACCGGGACTAGAGCCTACGAGCAGTACTTC. The rearrangement uses TRBV11-2 and TRBJ2-7, with 8 bases aligning to TRBD2. The V and J ends lost 5 bases and 2 bases, in that order; junction bases with no gene match: 8. The CDR3 consists of 15 residues. Germline CDR1 SGHAT, CDR2 FQNNGV.

The chain joins TRBV20-1 to TRBJ2-2; no clear D gene. Germline V gene lookup returns CDR1 DFQATT and CDR2 SNEGSKA (reference sequence). The V end lost 4 bases, the J end lost 7 bases, and 7 bases lay between the germline ends. The CDR3 loop spans 11 amino acids. CDR3 residues: CSAIYFGELFF. The DNA of the CDR3 is TGCAGTGCTATCTATTTCGGGGAGCTGTTTTTT.

This chain connects TRBV5-5 to TRBJ1-2; D is perhaps TRBD1 (6 bases). The V gene lost 0 bases and the J gene lost 0 bases, with 9 bases spanning the gap. The CDR3 is 15 residues long. The germline V gene encodes CDR1 SGHKS and CDR2 YYEKEE (reference sequence). This chain's CDR3 is CASSLAGTSNYGYTF. CDR3 DNA: TGTGCCAGCAGCTTGGCCGGGACATCTAACTATGGCTACACCTTC.

This chain links TRBV4-1 with TRBJ2-7; TRBD1 matches 8 bases. CDR1 and CDR2 from the germline V gene are MGHRA and YSYEKL. The CDR3 is 15 residues long. V lost 1 base and J lost 3; bases outside the gene matches: 5. CDR3 residues: CASSQVTGQGYEQYF. The CDR3 region has the DNA TGCGCCAGCAGCCAAGTTACCGGACAGGGCTACGAGCAGTACTTC.

As regards this clone: This specimen includes other DNA sequences encoding the same CDR3. The chain uses TRBV28 and TRBJ1-2, with D perhaps TRBD1 (5 bases). V was shortened by 7 bases and J by 2 bases, with 5 bases between the two germline ends. The CDR3 is made up of 11 amino acids. The germline V gene has CDR1 MDHEN and CDR2 SYDVKM. The CDR3 protein is CASTGNYGYTF. In DNA, the CDR3 is TGTGCCAGCACAGGGAACTATGGCTACACCTTC.

This sequence joins TRBV30 and TRBJ1-1, with 8 bases matching TRBD1. Unmatched junction bases numbered 7, after V lost 8 bases and J lost 5 bases. The CDR3 sequence is 12 residues long. Germline CDR1 reads GTSNPN; CDR2 reads SVGIG (reference sequence). In nucleotides, the CDR3 is TGTGCCCACGACAGGGGAGAGACTGAAGCTTTCTTT. Translated, it gives CAHDRGETEAFF.

The chain is built from TRBV15 and TRBJ1-5; D is uncertain. Between the trimmed V and J ends, which lost 0 bases and 4 bases, there was a span of 7 bases. CDR3 length equals 14 residues. Germline V CDR1 and CDR2: LNHNV, YYDKDF (reference sequence). The CDR3 loop reads CATSRERFNQPQHF. As DNA, the CDR3 is TGTGCCACCAGCAGAGAGAGGTTTAATCAGCCCCAGCATTTT.

A single count supports this clone. The V call is TRBV3-1 (or the pseudogene TRBV3-2), the J call TRBJ2-1; 9 bases map to TRBD2. Unmatched junction bases numbered 2, after V lost 0 bases and J lost 2 bases. Germline values: CDR1 LGHDT, CDR2 YNNKEL (reference sequence). The CDR3 totals 16 residues. The CDR3 spells CASSQEASGAYNEQFF. Written as DNA, the CDR3 is TGTGCCAGCAGCCAAGAGGCTAGCGGGGCCTACAATGAGCAGTTCTTC.

This clone has only one observation. The chain recombines TRBV27 with TRBJ1-2; 7 positions agree with TRBD1. Looked up from germline, CDR1 is MNHEY and CDR2 is SMNVEV (reference sequence). The CDR3 loop spans 14 amino acids. The J segment lost 5 bases and the V segment lost 5 bases, leaving 8 bases of the junction unmatched. The CDR3 DNA reads as TGTGCCAGCAGTACGACAGGGCGACTATATGGCTACACCTTC. It codes for CASSTTGRLYGYTF.

The rearrangement uses TRBV10-3 and TRBJ2-7, with D possibly being TRBD1 (5 bases). The CDR3 covers 12 residues. Trimming left V 2 bases short and J 6 bases short, with 8 bases between. Germline CDR1 and CDR2: ENHRY and SYGVKD. The CDR3 coding sequence is TGTGCCATCAGTGAGGGGGCTGGCGAGCAGTACTTC. Residues: CAISEGAGEQYF.

This clone was seen more than once but under ten times. This chain joins TRBV6-5 and TRBJ2-2, with 8 bases identical to TRBD1. CDR1 is MNHEY and CDR2 is SVGAGI in the germline V gene. V trimming: 8 bases; J trimming: 4 bases; junction bases outside the gene matches: 6. The CDR3 extends over 14 amino acids. CDR3 nucleotides: TGTGCCAGCGCCAGGGGGCCGGGCACCGGGGAGCTGTTTTTT. It translates to CASARGPGTGELFF.

The chain combines TRBV7-9 with TRBJ1-4; TRBD1 is a possible D gene (5 bases). Germline CDR1 SEHNR, CDR2 FQNEAQ (reference sequence). CDR3 length: 14 amino acids. Trimming took off 3 bases at V and 8 bases at J, with 13 bases between the two ends. The CDR3 sequence is CASSFGGPGEKLFF. The CDR3 DNA reads TGTGCCAGCAGCTTCGGGGGACCTGGCGAAAAACTGTTTTTT. The variable domain in full, completed from reference TRBV7-9 and TRBJ1-4, reads DTGVSQNPRHKITKRGQNVTFRCDPISEHNRLYWYRQTLGQGPEFLTYFQNEAQLEKSRLLSDRFSAERPKGSFSTLEIQRTEQGDSAMYLCASSFGGPGEKLFFGSGTQLSVL.

This chain links TRBV5-4 with TRBJ1-2; 9 bases are shared with TRBD1. CDR3 length: 15 amino acids. V dropped 4 bases and J dropped 5; count of bases not matched to a gene: 9. Germline CDR1 and CDR2: SGHNT and YYREEE (reference sequence). CDR3 region: CASSTPETGGYGYTF. CDR3 coding DNA: TGTGCCAGCAGCACCCCGGAGACAGGGGGTTATGGCTACACCTTC. Full variable domain (outside the CDR3, taken from reference TRBV5-4 and TRBJ1-2): ETGVTQSPTHLIKTRGQQVTLRCSSQSGHNTVSWYQQALGQGPQFIFQYYREEENGRGNFPPRFSGLQFPNYSSELNVNALELDDSALYLCASSTPETGGYGYTFGSGTRLTVV.

The gene calls are TRBV9 and TRBJ2-2, with D possibly being TRBD2 (6 bases). Germline V lookup: CDR1 SGDLS, CDR2 YYNGEE. This CDR3 contains 15 residues. Trimming cost V 0 bases and J 6 bases, with 12 bases left between them. CDR3: CASSVAGDGAGELFF. CDR3 DNA sequence: TGTGCCAGCAGCGTAGCGGGAGACGGCGCCGGGGAGCTGTTTTTT.

The rearrangement joins TRBV2 to TRBJ1-2; TRBD1 might be the D (5 bases). Germline V gives CDR1 SNHLY, CDR2 FYNNEI. This CDR3 is 14 amino acids long. V gave up 6 bases and J gave up 2 bases, with 13 bases separating them. The CDR3 nucleotides read TGTGCCAGCAGAGTGACAGACATGAACTATGGCTACACCTTC. Amino acid sequence: CASRVTDMNYGYTF.

V usage is TRBV7-3 and J usage is TRBJ1-1, with D maybe TRBD1 (5 bases). This CDR3 is 13 amino acids long. V was trimmed by 3 bases and J by 6 bases, leaving 11 bases between them. Germline assignment: CDR1 SGHTA and CDR2 FQGTGA. The CDR3 protein is CASSLAGPPEAFF. The CDR3 bases are TGTGCCAGCAGCTTGGCAGGGCCTCCTGAAGCTTTCTTT. The whole variable domain, filled in from reference TRBV7-3 and TRBJ1-1, reads GAGVSQTPSNKVTEKGKYVELRCDPISGHTALYWYRQSLGQGPEFLIYFQGTGAADDSGLPNDRFFAVRPEGSVSTLKIQRTERGDSAVYLCASSLAGPPEAFFGQGTRLTVV.

The J gene is TRBJ2-1, the V gene TRBV27; 12 nucleotides match TRBD2. The CDR3 sequence is 16 residues long. V lost 2 bases and J lost 2; bases outside the gene matches: 1. The V gene's germline CDR1 is MNHEY and CDR2 SMNVEV (reference sequence). This CDR3 is CASSLTSGRPYNEQFF. The CDR3 DNA reads as TGTGCCAGCAGTTTAACTAGCGGGAGGCCCTACAATGAGCAGTTCTTC.

This clone came up once. The rearrangement links TRBV2 to TRBJ1-1; unclear D gene. V was trimmed by 5 bases and J by 4 bases, leaving 14 bases between them. The germline V gene has CDR1 SNHLY and CDR2 FYNNEI. The CDR3 covers 14 residues. The CDR3 spells CASSPWAIGTEAFF. The CDR3 DNA reads TGTGCCAGCAGTCCGTGGGCCATAGGCACTGAAGCTTTCTTT.

The V call is TRBV19, the J call TRBJ1-2; no firm D call. CDR1 and CDR2 from the germline V gene are LNHDA and SQIVND (reference sequence). The CDR3 has 15 amino acids. Trimming removed 6 bases at V and 4 bases at J, with 18 bases between. CDR3 sequence: CASSPEGYSPYGYTF. The DNA of the CDR3 is TGTGCCAGTAGCCCTGAGGGTTACAGCCCCTATGGCTACACCTTC.

This clone occurred once. The CDR3 is CAIKEGLGDTQYF. CDR3 bases: TGTGCCATCAAGGAAGGACTTGGAGATACGCAGTATTTT. The chain couples TRBV10-3 to TRBJ2-3; weak D call: TRBD2 (5 bases). V gave up 7 bases and J gave up 5 bases, with 13 bases separating them. The CDR3 spans 13 residues. Germline V gene lookup returns CDR1 ENHRY and CDR2 SYGVKD.